Listed below are T cell receptor beta chains from one sample, sequenced in a study of shared clonotypes between healthy human individuals. Profiling relied on immunoSEQ multiplex PCR, and the TCRdb table lists in-frame clones only, not all of them. The sample holds 2.3 million or so clones, 90% to 95% seen once. The specimen sequenced was naive CD4+ T cells from PBMCs. These receptors all come from a man between 18 and 35 years old in good health. Some clones in this sample may be carry-over from other donors' samples. The CDR3 runs from the conserved cysteine through the conserved F or W. The D gene is left open where the match is weak. Not every row has a clone size; where given, it reads once, few, many or a size class.

v_gene	abundance	d_gene	j_gene	CDR3aa	CDR3nt
TRBV27	once	NA	TRBJ2-1	CASSPRGLYNEQFF	TGTGCCAGCAGTCCCAGAGGGCTCTACAATGAGCAGTTCTTC
TRBV7-2	NA	NA	TRBJ2-4	CASSPSGNSQNIQYF	TGTGCCAGCAGTCCGTCAGGGAATAGCCAAAACATTCAGTACTTC
TRBV25-1	NA	TRBD2	TRBJ2-1	CASSEWLSGGAYNEQFF	TGTGCCAGCAGTGAATGGCTTTCGGGAGGGGCTTACAATGAGCAGTTCTTC
TRBV5-1	NA	TRBD2	TRBJ2-1	CASRLAEYNEQFF	TGCGCCAGCAGACTAGCGGAGTACAATGAGCAGTTCTTC
TRBV29-1	NA	TRBD1	TRBJ1-1	CSVEQGARITEAFF	TGCAGCGTCGAACAGGGGGCGCGAATCACTGAAGCTTTCTTT
TRBV4-2	NA	TRBD2	TRBJ2-5	CASSQSPRASGAQETQYF	TGTGCCAGCAGCCAGTCACCCAGGGCTAGCGGGGCACAAGAGACCCAGTACTTC
TRBV7-2	NA	NA	TRBJ1-2	CASSPDGGYGYTF	TGTGCCAGCAGCCCCGACGGGGGCTATGGCTACACCTTC
TRBV30	NA	TRBD2	TRBJ2-7	CAWSVRRENEQYF	TGTGCCTGGAGTGTTAGGCGGGAGAACGAGCAGTACTTC
TRBV27	NA	NA	TRBJ2-5	CASSQWDGGQETQYF	TGTGCCAGCAGTCAATGGGACGGGGGGCAGGAGACCCAGTACTTC
TRBV28	NA	NA	TRBJ2-1	CASNVGDSYNEQFF	TGTGCCAGCAACGTGGGAGATTCCTACAATGAGCAGTTCTTC
TRBV23-1	once	NA	TRBJ1-1	CASSREGEAFF	TGCGCCAGCAGTCGCGAGGGGGAAGCTTTCTTT
TRBV5-1	NA	NA	TRBJ1-1	CASSQAVGNILGNTEAFF	TGCGCCAGCAGCCAGGCTGTAGGTAACATCCTCGGGAACACTGAAGCTTTCTTT
TRBV7-2	NA	NA	TRBJ2-7	CASSLVMVPGEQYF	TGTGCCAGCAGCTTAGTTATGGTTCCTGGAGAGCAGTACTTC
TRBV19	NA	NA	TRBJ2-1	CASSIWSGPPLNEQFF	TGTGCCAGTAGTATATGGTCGGGCCCTCCTTTGAATGAGCAGTTCTTC
TRBV2	NA	TRBD1	TRBJ2-5	CASPGGETQYF	TGTGCCAGCCCAGGGGGAGAGACCCAGTACTTC
TRBV5-1	NA	NA	TRBJ1-2	CASSSGTAYGYTF	TGCGCCAGCAGCTCCGGGACGGCGTATGGCTACACCTTC
TRBV18	NA	TRBD2	TRBJ2-5	CASSIGTTETQYF	TGTGCCAGCTCAATCGGGACTACGGAGACCCAGTACTTC
TRBV28	NA	TRBD1	TRBJ1-1	CATKGAPAGNTEAFF	TGTGCCACCAAGGGGGCCCCGGCGGGGAACACTGAAGCTTTCTTT
TRBV19	NA	NA	TRBJ2-7	CASSMVPGQPYEQYF	TGTGCCAGTAGTATGGTCCCCGGACAGCCATACGAGCAGTACTTC
TRBV21-1	NA	NA	TRBJ2-1	CASSARTSWNEQFF	TGTGCCAGCAGCGCCCGGACTAGCTGGAATGAGCAGTTCTTC